This TCR beta chain was identified in a study of HIV-infected patients and healthy controls. Study-level points and caveats: The study did not determine the donors' HLA types. HIV+ repertoires were severely depleted of MAIT alpha-chain CDR3s, unlike healthy controls.

On this clonotype: The antigen is unknown.

The CDR3 totals 13 residues. Germline loops: CDR1 DFQATT, CDR2 SNEGSKA (reference sequence). The V gene end was trimmed by 1 base and the J gene end by 5 bases; junction bases not matched to a gene: 2. No cell fractionation was done, so the repertoire covers all unsorted peripheral blood T cells. Around 500 ng RNA was reverse transcribed with alpha and beta constant-region primers. Using multiplexing indices, alpha and beta chain libraries were generated apart by chain-specific third strand synthesis. TCRdb processed the 5' RACE reads anew with MiXCR; each CDR3 protein has one entry. This sample has under 7,500 distinct CDR3 sequences, with approximately 9.9% found just once.

The rearrangement joins TRBV20-1 to TRBJ2-7; 10 nucleotides agree with TRBD2. This sample comprised blood, obtained before antiretroviral therapy. This clonotype was sampled from an adult with HIV infection. The CDR3: CSARVLAGNEQYF. The CDR3 DNA follows: TGCAGTGCTAGAGTACTAGCGGGAAACGAGCAGTACTTC.